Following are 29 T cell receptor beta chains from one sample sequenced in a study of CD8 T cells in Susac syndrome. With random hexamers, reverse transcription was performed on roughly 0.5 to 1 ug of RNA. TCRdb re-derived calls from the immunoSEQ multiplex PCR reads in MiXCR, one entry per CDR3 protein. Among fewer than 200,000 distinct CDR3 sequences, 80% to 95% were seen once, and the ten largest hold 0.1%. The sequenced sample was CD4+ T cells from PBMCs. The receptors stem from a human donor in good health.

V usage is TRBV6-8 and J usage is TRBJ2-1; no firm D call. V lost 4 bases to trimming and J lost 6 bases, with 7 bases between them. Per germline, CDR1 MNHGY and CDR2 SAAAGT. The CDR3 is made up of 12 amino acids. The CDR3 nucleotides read TGTGCCAGCAGTTCAGAATTCAATGAGCAGTTCTTC. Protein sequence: CASSSEFNEQFF.

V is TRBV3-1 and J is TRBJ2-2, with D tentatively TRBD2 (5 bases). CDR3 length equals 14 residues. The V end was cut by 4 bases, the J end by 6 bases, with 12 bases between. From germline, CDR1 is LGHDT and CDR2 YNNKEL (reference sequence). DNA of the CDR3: TGTGCCAGCAGCCTCGGGATGATCGCCGGGGAGCTGTTTTTT. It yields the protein CASSLGMIAGELFF.

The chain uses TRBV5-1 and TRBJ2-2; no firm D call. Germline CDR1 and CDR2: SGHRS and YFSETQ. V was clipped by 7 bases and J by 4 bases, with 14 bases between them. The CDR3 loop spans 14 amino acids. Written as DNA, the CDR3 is TGCGCCAGCGCCCCCCAGGTGGCCACCGGGGAGCTGTTTTTT. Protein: CASAPQVATGELFF.

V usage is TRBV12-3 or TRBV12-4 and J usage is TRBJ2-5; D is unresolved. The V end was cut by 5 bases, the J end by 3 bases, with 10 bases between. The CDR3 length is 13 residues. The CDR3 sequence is CASSLWTEETQYF. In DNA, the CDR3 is TGTGCCAGCAGTCTTTGGACCGAAGAGACCCAGTACTTC.

In DNA form, the CDR3 reads TGTGCCAGCAGTTACAGGTTCCCAGGGCCCCAACTCTACGAGCAGTACTTC. Its protein is CASSYRFPGPQLYEQYF. The chain joins TRBV6-5 to TRBJ2-7, with D possibly matching TRBD1 (5 bases). Trimming shortened V by 2 bases and J by 3 bases, and 20 bases separated the two germline ends. CDR3 length: 17 residues. Germline V gene sequence: CDR1 MNHEY, CDR2 SVGAGI.

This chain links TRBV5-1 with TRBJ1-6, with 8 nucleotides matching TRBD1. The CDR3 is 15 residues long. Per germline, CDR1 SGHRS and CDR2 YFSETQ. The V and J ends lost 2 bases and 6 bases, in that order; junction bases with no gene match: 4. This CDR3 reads CASSLRTGPNSPLHF. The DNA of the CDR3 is TGCGCCAGCAGCTTACGGACAGGGCCTAATTCACCCCTCCACTTT.

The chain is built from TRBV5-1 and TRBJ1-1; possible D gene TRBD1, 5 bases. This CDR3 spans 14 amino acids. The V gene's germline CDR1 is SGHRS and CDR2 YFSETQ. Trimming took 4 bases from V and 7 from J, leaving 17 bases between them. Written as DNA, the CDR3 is TGCGCCAGCAGCCCCGGGGCCGATCAGTATGAAGCTTTCTTT. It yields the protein CASSPGADQYEAFF.

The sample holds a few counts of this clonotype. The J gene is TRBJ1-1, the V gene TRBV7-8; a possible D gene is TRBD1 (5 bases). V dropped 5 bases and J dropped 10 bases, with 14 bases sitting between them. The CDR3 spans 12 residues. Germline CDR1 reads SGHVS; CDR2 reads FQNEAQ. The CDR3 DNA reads TGTGCCAGCAGCGCAGAGGGGTATGGAGCTTTCTTT. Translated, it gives CASSAEGYGAFF.

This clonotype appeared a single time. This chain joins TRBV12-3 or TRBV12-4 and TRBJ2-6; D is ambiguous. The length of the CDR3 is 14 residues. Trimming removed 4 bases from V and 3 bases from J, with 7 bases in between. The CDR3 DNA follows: TGTGCCAGCAGTTCCTATAGTGGGGCCAACGTCCTGACTTTC. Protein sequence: CASSSYSGANVLTF.

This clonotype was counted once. CDR3 in DNA: TGTGCCAGCAAAAAGGGGACGACAGATACGCAGTATTTT. Protein: CASKKGTTDTQYF. The chain links TRBV7-2 to TRBJ2-3; D could derive from TRBD1 or TRBD2 (5 bases each). The CDR3 totals 13 residues. Per germline, CDR1 SGHTA and CDR2 FQGNSA. With 7 bases removed from V and 3 bases from J, the gap between germline ends came to 11 bases. Using reference TRBV7-2 and TRBJ2-3 for the parts outside the CDR3, the full variable domain is GAGVSQSPSNKVTEKGKDVELRCDPISGHTALYWYRQSLGQGLEFLIYFQGNSAPDKSGLPSDRFSAERTGGSVSTLTIQRTQQEDSAVYLCASKKGTTDTQYFGPGTRLTVL.

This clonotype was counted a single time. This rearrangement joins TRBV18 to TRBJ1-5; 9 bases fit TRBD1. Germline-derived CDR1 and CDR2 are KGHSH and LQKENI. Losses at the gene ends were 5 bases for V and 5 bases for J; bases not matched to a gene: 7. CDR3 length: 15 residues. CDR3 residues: CASSEGQGGDQPQHF. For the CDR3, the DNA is TGTGCCAGCTCAGAGGGACAGGGAGGAGATCAGCCCCAGCATTTT.

Here the CDR3 DNA reads TGTGCCAGCAGCTTAATTGACAGGGGGAATTCACCCCTCCACTTT. It yields the protein CASSLIDRGNSPLHF. The chain is built from TRBV7-3 and TRBJ1-6; TRBD1 matches 9 bases. The V gene's germline CDR1 is SGHTA and CDR2 FQGTGA. V was clipped by 1 base and J by 7 bases; unmatched bases: 2. CDR3 length equals 15 residues.

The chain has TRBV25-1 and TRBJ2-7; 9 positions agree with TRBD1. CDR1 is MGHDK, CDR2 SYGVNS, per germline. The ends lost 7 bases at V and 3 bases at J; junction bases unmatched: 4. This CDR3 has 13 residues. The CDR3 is CASIGTGYYEQYF. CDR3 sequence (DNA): TGTGCCAGCATTGGGACAGGGTACTACGAGCAGTACTTC.

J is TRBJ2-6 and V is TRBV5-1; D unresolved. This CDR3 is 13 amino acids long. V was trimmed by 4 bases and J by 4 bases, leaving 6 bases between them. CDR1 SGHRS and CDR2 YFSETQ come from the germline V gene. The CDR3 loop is CASSRVGANVLTF. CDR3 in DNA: TGCGCCAGCAGCCGCGTCGGGGCCAACGTCCTGACTTTC.

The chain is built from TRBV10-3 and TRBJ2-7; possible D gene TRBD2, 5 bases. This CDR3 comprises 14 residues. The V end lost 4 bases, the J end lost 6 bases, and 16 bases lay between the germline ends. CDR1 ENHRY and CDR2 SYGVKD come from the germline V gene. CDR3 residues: CAISVSDPDSEQYV. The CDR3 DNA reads TGTGCCATCAGTGTAAGTGACCCGGACTCCGAGCAGTACGTC.

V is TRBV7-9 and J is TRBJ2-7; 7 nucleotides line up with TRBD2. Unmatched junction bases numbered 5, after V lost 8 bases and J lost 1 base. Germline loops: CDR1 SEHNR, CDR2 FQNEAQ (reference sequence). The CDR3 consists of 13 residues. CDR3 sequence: CASRGVGSYEQYF. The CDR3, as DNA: TGTGCCAGCCGGGGGGTAGGGTCCTACGAGCAGTACTTC.

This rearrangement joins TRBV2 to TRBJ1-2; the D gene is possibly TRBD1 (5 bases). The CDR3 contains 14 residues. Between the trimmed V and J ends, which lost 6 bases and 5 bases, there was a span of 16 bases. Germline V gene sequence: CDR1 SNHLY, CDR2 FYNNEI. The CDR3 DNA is TGTGCCAGCAGGGGGGGGGAAGCGGGTTATGGCTACACCTTC. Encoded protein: CASRGGEAGYGYTF.

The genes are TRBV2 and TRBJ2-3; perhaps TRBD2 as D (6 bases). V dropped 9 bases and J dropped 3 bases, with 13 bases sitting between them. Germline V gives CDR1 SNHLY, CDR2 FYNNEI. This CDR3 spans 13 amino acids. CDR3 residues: CASETRRTDTQYF. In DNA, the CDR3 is TGTGCCAGTGAGACTAGAAGGACAGATACGCAGTATTTT.

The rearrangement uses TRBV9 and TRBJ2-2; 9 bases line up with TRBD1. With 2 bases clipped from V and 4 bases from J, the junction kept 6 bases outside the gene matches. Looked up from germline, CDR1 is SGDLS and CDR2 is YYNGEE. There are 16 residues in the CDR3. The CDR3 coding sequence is TGTGCCAGCAGCGTCTCTACAGGGGGCGGCACCGGGGAGCTGTTTTTT. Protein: CASSVSTGGGTGELFF.

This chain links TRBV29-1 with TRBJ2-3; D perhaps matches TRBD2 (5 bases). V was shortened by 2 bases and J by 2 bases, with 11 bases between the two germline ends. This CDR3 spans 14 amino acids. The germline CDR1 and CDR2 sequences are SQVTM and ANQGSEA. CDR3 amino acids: CSVERAGFTDTQYF. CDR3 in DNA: TGCAGCGTTGAAAGGGCGGGCTTCACAGATACGCAGTATTTT.

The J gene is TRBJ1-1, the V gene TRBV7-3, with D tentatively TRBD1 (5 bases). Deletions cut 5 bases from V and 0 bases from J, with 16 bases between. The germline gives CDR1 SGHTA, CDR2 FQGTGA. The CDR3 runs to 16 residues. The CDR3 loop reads CASSTSGGFVNTEAFF. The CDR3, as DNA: TGTGCCAGCAGCACATCCGGGGGATTTGTGAACACTGAAGCTTTCTTT.

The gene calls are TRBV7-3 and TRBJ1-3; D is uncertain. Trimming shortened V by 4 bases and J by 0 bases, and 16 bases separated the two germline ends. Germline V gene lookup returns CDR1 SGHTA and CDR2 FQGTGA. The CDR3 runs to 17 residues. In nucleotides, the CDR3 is TGTGCCAGCAGCTCCATGGCCAGGCCGAACTCTGGAAACACCATATATTTT. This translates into CASSSMARPNSGNTIYF.

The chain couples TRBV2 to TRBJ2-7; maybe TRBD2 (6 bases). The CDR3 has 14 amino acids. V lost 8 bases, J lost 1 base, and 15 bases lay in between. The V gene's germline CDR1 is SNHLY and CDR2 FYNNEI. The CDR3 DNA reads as TGTGCCAGCCTCTCCGGGACTCCTTCCTACGAGCAGTACTTC. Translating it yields CASLSGTPSYEQYF. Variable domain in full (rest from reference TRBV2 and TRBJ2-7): EPEVTQTPSHQVTQMGQEVILRCVPISNHLYFYWYRQILGQKVEFLVSFYNNEISEKSEIFDDQFSVERPDGSNFTLKIRSTKLEDSAMYFCASLSGTPSYEQYFGPGTRLTVT.

This chain's CDR3 is CASSQAGYTEAFF. For the CDR3, the DNA is TGTGCCAGCAGCCAGGCCGGGTACACTGAAGCTTTCTTT. The chain employs TRBV5-4 and TRBJ1-1, with unresolved D. The CDR3 extends over 13 amino acids. The V end was cut by 4 bases, the J end by 3 bases, with 10 bases between. Per germline, CDR1 SGHNT and CDR2 YYREEE (reference sequence).

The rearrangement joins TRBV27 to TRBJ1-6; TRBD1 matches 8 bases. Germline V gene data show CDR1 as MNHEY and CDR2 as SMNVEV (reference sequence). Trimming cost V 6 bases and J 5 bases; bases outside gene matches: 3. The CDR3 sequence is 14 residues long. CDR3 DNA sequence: TGTGCCAGCAGGGGGACAGGAAATAATTCACCCCTCCACTTT. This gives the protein CASRGTGNNSPLHF.

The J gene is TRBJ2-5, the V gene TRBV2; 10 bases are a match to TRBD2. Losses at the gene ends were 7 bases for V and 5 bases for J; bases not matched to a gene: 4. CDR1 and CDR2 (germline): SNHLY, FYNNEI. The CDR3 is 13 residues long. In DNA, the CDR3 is TGTGCCAGCACTAAGCGGGAGGGGGAGACCCAGTACTTC. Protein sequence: CASTKREGETQYF.

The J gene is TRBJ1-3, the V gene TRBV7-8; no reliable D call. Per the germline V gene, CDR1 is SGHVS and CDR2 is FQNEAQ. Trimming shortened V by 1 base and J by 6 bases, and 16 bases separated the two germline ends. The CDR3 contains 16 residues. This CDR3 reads CASSLVASRAENTIYF. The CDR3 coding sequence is TGTGCCAGCAGCTTAGTGGCGTCCCGAGCTGAAAACACCATATATTTT. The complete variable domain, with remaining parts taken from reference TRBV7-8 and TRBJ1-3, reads GAGVSQSPRYKVAKRGQDVALRCDPISGHVSLFWYQQALGQGPEFLTYFQNEAQLDKSGLPSDRFFAERPEGSVSTLKIQRTQQEDSAVYLCASSLVASRAENTIYFGEGSWLTVV.

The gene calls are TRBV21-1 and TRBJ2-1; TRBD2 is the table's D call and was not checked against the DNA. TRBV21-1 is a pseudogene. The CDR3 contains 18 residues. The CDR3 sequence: CASSKALMRLARYNEQFF. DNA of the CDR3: TGTGCCAGCAGCAAAGCGCTTATGAGGCTAGCGAGATACAATGAGCAGTTCTTC.

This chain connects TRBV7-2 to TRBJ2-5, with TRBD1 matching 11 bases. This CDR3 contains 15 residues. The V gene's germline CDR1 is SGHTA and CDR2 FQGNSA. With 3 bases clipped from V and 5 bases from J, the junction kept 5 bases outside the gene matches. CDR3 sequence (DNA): TGTGCCAGCAGCTTCGGACAGGGGGCGCGGGAGACCCAGTACTTC. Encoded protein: CASSFGQGARETQYF.